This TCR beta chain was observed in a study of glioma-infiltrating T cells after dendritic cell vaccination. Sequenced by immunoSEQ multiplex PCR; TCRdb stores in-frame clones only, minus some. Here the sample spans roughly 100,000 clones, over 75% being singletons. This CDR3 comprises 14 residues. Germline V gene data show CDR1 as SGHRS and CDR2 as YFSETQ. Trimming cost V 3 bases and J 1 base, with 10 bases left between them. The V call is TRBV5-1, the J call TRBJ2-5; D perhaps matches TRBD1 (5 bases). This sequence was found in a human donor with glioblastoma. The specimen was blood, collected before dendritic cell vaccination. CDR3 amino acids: CASSYQGTQETQYF. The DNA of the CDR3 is TGCGCCAGCAGCTACCAGGGAACCCAAGAGACCCAGTACTTC.